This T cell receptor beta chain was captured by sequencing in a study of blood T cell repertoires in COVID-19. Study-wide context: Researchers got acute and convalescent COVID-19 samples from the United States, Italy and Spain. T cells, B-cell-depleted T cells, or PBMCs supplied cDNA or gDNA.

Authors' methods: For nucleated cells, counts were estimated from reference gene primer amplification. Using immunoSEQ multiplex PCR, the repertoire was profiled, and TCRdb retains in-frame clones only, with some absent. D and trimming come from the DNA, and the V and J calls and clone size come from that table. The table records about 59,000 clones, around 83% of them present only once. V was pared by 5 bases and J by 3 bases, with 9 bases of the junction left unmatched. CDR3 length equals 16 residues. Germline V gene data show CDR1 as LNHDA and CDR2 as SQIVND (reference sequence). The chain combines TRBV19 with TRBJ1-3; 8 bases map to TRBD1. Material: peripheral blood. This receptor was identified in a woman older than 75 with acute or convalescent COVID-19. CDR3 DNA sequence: TGTGCCAGTAGTCTAACCCGGACAGGGTTTGGAAACACCATATATTTT. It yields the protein CASSLTRTGFGNTIYF.